This T cell receptor beta chain was recorded in a study of T-cell reconstitution after alpha-beta-depleted transplantation in children. This CDR3 has 12 amino acids. V shed 3 bases and J shed 6 bases, with 9 bases lying between them. From germline, CDR1 is ENHRY and CDR2 SYGVKD. This clonotype was picked up a small number of times. Unique molecular identifiers were used in preparing the TCRbeta library. TCRdb re-analysed the PCR reads in MiXCR, keeping a single row per CDR3 protein. This table holds around 500,000 distinct CDR3 sequences, 23% found once. The sample in question was PBMCs, mostly from graft donor cells, obtained 360 days after TCRalphabeta/CD19-depleted stem cell transplant. The TCR sequence derives from a boy in the first two years of life who had a stem cell transplant for acute myeloid leukemia, so the T cells may come from the graft donor. This chain joins TRBV10-3 and TRBJ2-7; tentatively, D is TRBD1 (6 bases). The CDR3: CAISDKGVEQYV. As DNA, the CDR3 is TGTGCCATCAGTGATAAGGGGGTCGAGCAGTACGTC.